This TCR beta chain came from a study of blood T cell repertoires in COVID-19. Study-level information: T cells, B-cell-depleted T cells, or PBMCs supplied cDNA or gDNA.

Seattle patients were enrolled during active infection and followed longitudinally. The V gene's germline CDR1 is SGHTA and CDR2 FQGNSA. V lost 3 bases to trimming and J lost 1 base; unmatched junction nucleotides: 5. The CDR3 runs 15 residues. Original analysis: The assay estimated nucleated cells by amplifying reference gene primers. The repertoire was sequenced with immunoSEQ multiplex PCR; TCRdb's copy has only in-frame clones and lacks some. Clonal size and the V and J genes are those of that table, whereas D and trimming came from the DNA. The sample lists around 110,000 clones, about three quarters seen once, with around 6.2% in the top ten.

J is TRBJ1-1 and V is TRBV7-2; 7 bases match TRBD1. The specimen was peripheral blood. The TCR comes from a man aged 80 or over with COVID-19, enrolled during active disease. The CDR3 protein is CASSLTGQRNTEAFF. The CDR3, as DNA: TGTGCCAGCAGCTTGACAGGGCAAAGGAACACTGAAGCTTTCTTT.